Sequencing of this TCR beta chain was carried out in a study of blood T cell repertoires in COVID-19. Study information: The samples span acute and convalescent COVID-19 from the United States, Italy and Spain. The cDNA or gDNA used as material had been derived from T cells, B-cell-depleted T cells, or PBMCs.

This clone was seen a handful of times. Authors' data handling: Amplified reference gene primers provided the basis for estimating nucleated cell counts. Libraries were prepared by immunoSEQ multiplex PCR; TCRdb keeps only in-frame clonotypes and omits some of them. V, J and clone size are taken as reported in that table, and D and trimming were inferred from the DNA itself. The table lists 250,000 to 300,000 clones, around 90% of them singletons. The CDR3 is 13 amino acids. The V and J ends lost 7 bases and 6 bases, in that order; junction bases with no gene match: 8. CDR1 MNHEY and CDR2 SVGAGI come from the germline V gene.

The sequencing sample was made of peripheral blood. The chain links TRBV6-5 to TRBJ1-1; 7 bases match TRBD1. The sequence was obtained from a woman in her thirties or forties who had recovered from COVID-19. The CDR3 region has the DNA TGTGCCAGCAACGCCCCCGGGACAGCTGAAGCTTTCTTT. Protein product: CASNAPGTAEAFF.